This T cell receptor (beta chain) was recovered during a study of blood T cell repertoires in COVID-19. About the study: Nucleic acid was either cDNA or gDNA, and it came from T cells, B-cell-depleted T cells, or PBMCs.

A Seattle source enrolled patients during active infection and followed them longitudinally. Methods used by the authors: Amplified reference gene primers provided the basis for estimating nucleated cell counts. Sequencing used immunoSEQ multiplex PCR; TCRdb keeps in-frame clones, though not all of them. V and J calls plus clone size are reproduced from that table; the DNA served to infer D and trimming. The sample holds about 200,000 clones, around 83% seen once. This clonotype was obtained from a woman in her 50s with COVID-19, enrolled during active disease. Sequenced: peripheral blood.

The chain's CDR3 is CASTTGTGREKLFF. In nucleotides, the CDR3 is TGTGCCAGCACGACCGGGACAGGGCGTGAAAAACTGTTTTTT. The V call is TRBV25-1, the J call TRBJ1-4; the match to TRBD1 covers 9 bases. Per the germline V gene, CDR1 is MGHDK and CDR2 is SYGVNS. CDR3 length: 14 amino acids. The J segment lost 7 bases and the V segment lost 7 bases, leaving 7 bases of the junction unmatched.